This passage covers 18 T cell receptor beta chains from one sample sequenced in a study of shared clonotypes between healthy human individuals. Clones were read by immunoSEQ multiplex PCR, and TCRdb kept only the in-frame ones, dropping some. The sample shows fewer than 2.5 million clones, approximately 94% of them seen only once. The material sequenced was naive CD4+ T cells from PBMCs. Subset: CD45RA+ positively selected. These receptors were collected from a man between 18 and 35 years old in good health. Some clones in this sample may be carry-over from other donors' samples.

This clone was seen more than once but under ten times. This chain joins TRBV19 and TRBJ1-5; tentative D call: TRBD1 (6 bases). The CDR3 totals 15 residues. CDR1 and CDR2 (germline): LNHDA, SQIVND (reference sequence). Between the trimmed V and J ends, which lost 3 bases and 6 bases, there was a span of 15 bases. The CDR3 coding sequence is TGTGCCAGTAGTATCAAGGGGGGTATCGGTCAGCCCCAGCATTTT. It translates to CASSIKGGIGQPQHF.

The gene calls are TRBV18 and TRBJ1-5, with TRBD1 identical over 7 bases. Germline V CDR1 and CDR2: KGHSH, LQKENI. The CDR3 has 15 amino acids. With V trimmed by 2 bases and J by 9 bases, 10 bases remained unmatched. The CDR3 sequence is CASSPGGQTSRPQHF. For the CDR3, the DNA is TGTGCCAGCTCACCAGGGGGACAGACCAGCAGGCCCCAGCATTTT.

This clone was counted a single time. Other DNA sequences in the sample encode the same CDR3. The chain couples TRBV11-2 to TRBJ2-7; D remains ambiguous. This CDR3 is built from 14 residues. V was shortened by 0 bases and J by 3 bases, with 9 bases between the two germline ends. In germline, CDR1 is SGHAT, CDR2 FQNNGV. The DNA for the CDR3 is TGTGCCAGCAGCTTAGATCTGCAGAGCTACGAGCAGTACTTC. Protein product: CASSLDLQSYEQYF.

This clone was detected once. The chain employs TRBV27 and TRBJ2-2, with 8 bases matching TRBD2. This CDR3 contains 16 residues. The V segment lost 2 bases and the J segment 6 bases; nucleotides outside the gene matches: 8. The germline gives CDR1 MNHEY, CDR2 SMNVEV (reference sequence). The CDR3 DNA follows: TGTGCCAGCAGTTTACCCGGACTAGCCCGTCCCGGGGAGCTGTTTTTT. Encoded protein: CASSLPGLARPGELFF.

A word on this clone: Because the CDR3's place on the DNA is in doubt, the DNA is left out and the CDR3 is given as listed by TCRdb. V usage is TRBV21-1 and J usage is TRBJ2-6. TRBV21-1 is a listed pseudogene. Counting both end residues, the CDR3 totals 21 amino acids. The CDR3 protein is CASSKIVSDLAWGSGANVLTF.

The chain is built from TRBV5-6 and TRBJ2-7, with D maybe TRBD2 (5 bases). The germline V gene has CDR1 SGHDT and CDR2 YYEEEE. CDR3 size: 13 residues. The germline V and J ends were trimmed by 0 bases and 4 bases, with 8 bases remaining between them. The CDR3 DNA reads TGTGCCAGCAGCTTGGGGAGGTGGTACGAGCAGTACTTC. It specifies CASSLGRWYEQYF.

This chain links TRBV2 with TRBJ2-7; a possible D gene is TRBD2 (6 bases). The CDR3 runs to 16 residues. CDR1 is SNHLY and CDR2 is FYNNEI in the germline V gene. The V end lost 6 bases, the J end lost 5 bases, and 23 bases lay between the germline ends. CDR3 in DNA: TGTGCCAGCAGCCGGGGGTTTAGTGCTGAGCTGAACGAGCAGTACTTC. Its translation is CASSRGFSAELNEQYF. Full variable domain (remainder filled in from reference TRBV2 and TRBJ2-7): EPEVTQTPSHQVTQMGQEVILRCVPISNHLYFYWYRQILGQKVEFLVSFYNNEISEKSEIFDDQFSVERPDGSNFTLKIRSTKLEDSAMYFCASSRGFSAELNEQYFGPGTRLTVT.

The rearrangement uses TRBV4-3 and TRBJ2-1; D unclear. This CDR3 is 14 amino acids long. CDR1 and CDR2 from the germline V gene are LGHNA and YSLEER. The V end lost 4 bases, the J end lost 1 base, and 8 bases lay between the germline ends. CDR3 in amino acids: CASSPVRSYNEQFF. The CDR3 DNA is TGCGCCAGCAGCCCAGTAAGGTCCTACAATGAGCAGTTCTTC.

The genes are TRBV6-5 and TRBJ1-3; D is perhaps TRBD1 (6 bases). CDR1 and CDR2 from the germline V gene are MNHEY and SVGAGI. The CDR3 runs to 13 residues. V dropped 6 bases and J dropped 8 bases, with 14 bases sitting between them. The CDR3 loop reads CASSPPGQYTIYF. DNA of the CDR3: TGTGCCAGCAGCCCACCTGGACAGTACACCATATATTTT.

The CDR3 region is CASSQDDRALNSPLHF. The CDR3, as DNA: TGCGCCAGCAGCCAAGACGACAGGGCCCTGAATTCACCCCTCCACTTT. The chain is built from TRBV4-1 and TRBJ1-6, with TRBD1 matching over 7 bases. Trimming removed 0 bases from V and 7 bases from J; junction bases left unmatched: 6. The CDR3 has 16 residues. The germline gives CDR1 MGHRA, CDR2 YSYEKL.

J is TRBJ1-3 and V is TRBV7-2, with D possibly being TRBD1 (6 bases). Per germline, CDR1 SGHTA and CDR2 FQGNSA. This CDR3 comprises 14 residues. V gave up 4 bases and J gave up 4 bases, with 11 bases separating them. The CDR3 loop is CASSSQGYGNTIYF. CDR3 in DNA: TGTGCCAGCAGCTCGCAGGGGTACGGAAACACCATATATTTT.

The chain couples TRBV10-3 to TRBJ2-7; the D is unclear. CDR3 length: 15 residues. CDR1 ENHRY and CDR2 SYGVKD come from the germline V gene. The V and J ends lost 0 bases and 0 bases respectively, with 9 bases between them. CDR3 sequence: CAISESTLPSYEQYF. The DNA of the CDR3 is TGTGCCATCAGTGAGTCGACTCTCCCCTCCTACGAGCAGTACTTC.

The DNA of the CDR3 is TGTGCCAGCAGTCTCACGACAGGGGCTGGAAACACCATATATTTT. This encodes CASSLTTGAGNTIYF. The genes are TRBV28 and TRBJ1-3; 8 nucleotides match TRBD1. This CDR3 has 15 amino acids. Germline lookup yields CDR1 MDHEN and CDR2 SYDVKM. Unmatched junction bases numbered 5, after V lost 5 bases and J lost 2 bases.

The chain recombines TRBV18 with TRBJ1-2; 10 nucleotides agree with TRBD1. The length of the CDR3 is 16 residues. The trim removed 3 bases at V and 6 bases at J, leaving 10 bases unmatched. Germline V gives CDR1 KGHSH, CDR2 LQKENI. The CDR3 nucleotides are TGTGCCAGCTCACCCCTCAGTCCCGGGACAGGGGATGGCTACACCTTC. It encodes CASSPLSPGTGDGYTF.

With regard to this clone: Other DNA sequences in the same sample also yield this CDR3. The chain combines TRBV7-2 with TRBJ2-7, with 14 nucleotides matching TRBD2. CDR1 is SGHTA and CDR2 is FQGNSA in the germline V gene. This CDR3 is built from 17 residues. V lost 0 bases, J lost 2 bases, and 3 bases stayed unmatched. CDR3: CASSLAGLAGDPYEQYF. The CDR3 coding sequence is TGTGCCAGCAGCTTAGCGGGACTAGCGGGAGATCCCTACGAGCAGTACTTC.

The gene calls are TRBV11-2 and TRBJ2-7; 8 bases fit TRBD2. V shed 1 base, J shed 3 bases, and the junction held 8 bases outside the gene matches. Per germline, CDR1 SGHAT and CDR2 FQNNGV. The CDR3 is 16 amino acids. CDR3 loop: CASSLVGTSGSYEQYF. CDR3 bases: TGTGCCAGCAGCTTAGTTGGTACGAGCGGGAGCTACGAGCAGTACTTC.

The V gene is TRBV6-5, the J gene TRBJ2-7; D uncertain. V lost 7 bases and J 7 bases, leaving 11 bases between the germline ends. The CDR3 extends over 11 amino acids. The V gene's germline CDR1 is MNHEY and CDR2 SVGAGI. CDR3 loop: CASTHSGEQYF. Written as DNA, the CDR3 is TGTGCCAGCACCCATTCCGGGGAGCAGTACTTC.

V usage is TRBV5-4 and J usage is TRBJ2-1; possible D gene TRBD2, 6 bases. This CDR3 comprises 16 residues. Trimming pared 6 bases from V and 7 bases from J, leaving 23 bases between. Germline CDR1 reads SGHNT; CDR2 reads YYREEE (reference sequence). The CDR3 DNA follows: TGTGCCAGCAACGTGGGCGGCGGGACGAATCGGAATGAGCAGTTCTTC. Its protein is CASNVGGGTNRNEQFF.